The clone carrying this TCR beta chain appeared once. This sample was included in a study of blood T cell repertoires in COVID-19. About the study: There were acute and convalescent COVID-19 samples, and they came from the United States, Italy and Spain. PBMCs, B-cell-depleted T cells, or T cells provided the cDNA or gDNA that made up the material.

In the source study's methods: Cell counts per sample came from amplifying reference gene primers. The repertoire was sequenced with immunoSEQ multiplex PCR; TCRdb's copy has only in-frame clones and lacks some. V, J and clone size reflect that table, while D and trimming were determined from the DNA. Of approximately 97,000 clones in the sample, about 83% were seen once. Trimming removed 4 bases at V and 8 bases at J, with 11 bases between. The CDR3 spans 12 residues. Germline CDR1 reads MNHEY; CDR2 reads SVGAGI. V gene TRBV6-5 combines with J gene TRBJ1-2; no clear D. The sequence was collected from a man between 35 and 55 years old with active or convalescent COVID-19. Sequenced: peripheral blood. CDR3 in DNA: TGTGCCAGCAGTTTGGGAGGGAGGGGCTACACCTTC. The encoded protein is CASSLGGRGYTF.